The 27 T cell receptor beta chains listed next were all sequenced from one sample in a study of early T cells in non-severe SARS-CoV-2 infection (dated by TCRdb to the early 2020s). The library was obtained by 5' RACE. The instrument was a NextSeq 500. TCRdb applied fastp at Q25 and MiXCR to the public reads, then kept only in-frame beta chains. Entries that share a CDR3 protein sequence are merged under the most common genes and DNA. The sample yields tens of thousands of distinct CDR3 sequences; 7.5% to 9% were counted once. The ten largest make up approximately 4% of the sample. Sequenced material: whole blood, taken at baseline. The receptor source for this set is an adult who was a healthcare worker with PCR-confirmed SARS-CoV-2 infection or an uninfected control (not recorded which).

J is TRBJ1-1 and V is TRBV6-2 or TRBV6-3; D is unresolved. Trimming left V 2 bases short and J 1 base short, with 11 bases between. The CDR3 is made up of 15 amino acids. In germline, CDR1 is MNHEY, CDR2 SVGEGT. The CDR3 bases are TGTGCCAGCAGTTACCCCACTTGGGGGAACACTGAAGCTTTCTTT. Protein product: CASSYPTWGNTEAFF.

This clonotype was seen a handful of times. The chain is built from TRBV12-3 or TRBV12-4 and TRBJ2-1, with TRBD1 matching 8 bases. The J segment lost 6 bases and the V segment lost 6 bases, leaving 4 bases of the junction unmatched. This CDR3 has 13 amino acids. The CDR3 loop reads CASRPGQGNEQFF. The DNA of the CDR3 is TGTGCCAGCAGGCCAGGACAGGGCAATGAGCAGTTCTTC.

The rearrangement links TRBV6-1 to TRBJ1-2; D is uncertain. From germline, CDR1 is MNHNS and CDR2 SASEGT. The length of the CDR3 is 15 residues. The V end lost 0 bases, the J end lost 4 bases, and 12 bases lay between the germline ends. CDR3 in DNA: TGTGCCAGCAGTGAAGCGTCGGGCCAGCCCTATGGCTACACCTTC. Translation gives CASSEASGQPYGYTF.

The chain couples TRBV7-9 to TRBJ2-3, with 8 bases identical to TRBD1. This CDR3 is built from 14 residues. The germline V gene encodes CDR1 SEHNR and CDR2 FQNEAQ (reference sequence). The V and J ends lost 5 bases and 5 bases, in that order; junction bases with no gene match: 6. CDR3 sequence reads: CASSLGQGGDTQYF. DNA of the CDR3: TGTGCCAGCAGCCTCGGACAGGGTGGAGATACGCAGTATTTT.

The gene calls are TRBV5-4 and TRBJ1-2; D gene uncertain. The CDR3 runs to 15 residues. The V gene's germline CDR1 is SGHNT and CDR2 YYREEE (reference sequence). Trimming removed 0 bases at V and 8 bases at J, with 17 bases between. The CDR3 here is CASSLDRDQSGGYTF. The CDR3 nucleotides read TGTGCCAGCAGCTTGGATAGGGATCAGTCAGGCGGCTACACCTTC.

This clonotype was detected many times. J is TRBJ1-2 and V is TRBV2; 12 nucleotides match TRBD1. CDR3 size: 17 residues. Trimming at V came to 6 bases and at J to 4 bases, leaving 12 bases not matched to a gene. Germline lookup yields CDR1 SNHLY and CDR2 FYNNEI. The CDR3 coding sequence is TGTGCCAGCAGGTTACCGGGACAGGGGGCGCGTACCTATGGCTACACCTTC. Its translation: CASRLPGQGARTYGYTF.

This clonotype showed up just a few times. The gene calls are TRBV29-1 and TRBJ2-7; D may be TRBD2 (5 bases). Germline V lookup: CDR1 SQVTM, CDR2 ANQGSEA. Trimming shortened V by 5 bases and J by 4 bases, and 15 bases separated the two germline ends. The CDR3 runs 13 residues. This CDR3 reads CSVRTGRTYEQYF. Here the CDR3 DNA reads TGCAGCGTTCGCACGGGAAGAACATACGAGCAGTACTTC.

This clonotype was observed a handful of times. The chain couples TRBV7-6 to TRBJ2-1, with 8 bases that match TRBD2. Trimming took 0 bases from V and 6 from J; bases not matched to a gene: 7. The CDR3 length is 16 residues. Per germline, CDR1 SGHVS and CDR2 FNYEAQ. The CDR3 sequence is CASSLAPGLGSNEQFF. CDR3 DNA sequence: TGTGCCAGCAGCTTAGCTCCGGGACTAGGTTCCAATGAGCAGTTCTTC.

The chain employs TRBV12-5 and TRBJ2-7; D perhaps matches TRBD2 (5 bases). V gave up 2 bases and J gave up 7 bases, with 9 bases separating them. The germline V gene encodes CDR1 LGHNT and CDR2 FRNRAP. This CDR3 region has 12 residues. DNA of the CDR3: TGTGCTAGTGGTTTGCTAACGGGGGAGCAGTACTTC. The encoded protein is CASGLLTGEQYF.

This clonotype was counted a few times. The chain recombines TRBV10-1 with TRBJ2-6, with D uncertain. This CDR3 is built from 15 residues. The V and J ends lost 3 bases and 0 bases respectively, with 6 bases between them. CDR1 is WNHNN and CDR2 is SYGVQD in the germline V gene (reference sequence). CDR3: CASSDGGSGANVLTF. The CDR3 nucleotides read TGCGCCAGCAGTGACGGCGGCTCTGGGGCCAACGTCCTGACTTTC.

This clonotype was counted between two and nine times. The V gene is TRBV5-1, the J gene TRBJ2-4, with 12 nucleotides matching TRBD1. Germline CDR1 is SGHRS and CDR2 is YFSETQ. Trimming took 4 bases from V and 8 from J; bases not matched to a gene: 10. This CDR3 spans 16 amino acids. In nucleotides, the CDR3 is TGCGCCAGCAGCCAAAAACCGGGACAGGGGGCTGACATTCAGTACTTC. As protein: CASSQKPGQGADIQYF.

The rearrangement uses TRBV29-1 and TRBJ2-3; D ambiguous. Trimming removed 3 bases from V and 2 bases from J, with 9 bases in between. This CDR3 region has 13 residues. Germline CDR1 SQVTM, CDR2 ANQGSEA. The CDR3 protein is CSVEKLLTDTQYF. The CDR3, as DNA: TGCAGCGTTGAGAAGCTACTCACAGATACGCAGTATTTT.

The chain joins TRBV7-3 to TRBJ1-3; D ambiguous. The CDR3 extends over 15 amino acids. Trimming stripped 2 bases from V and 1 base from J, with 9 bases between. The V gene's germline CDR1 is SGHTA and CDR2 FQGTGA. CDR3 residues: CASSLGSLSGNTIYF. The CDR3, as DNA: TGTGCCAGCAGCTTAGGGTCCCTTTCTGGAAACACCATATATTTT.

The rearrangement joins TRBV7-9 to TRBJ2-3, with no clear D. V was shortened by 3 bases and J by 3 bases, with 13 bases between the two germline ends. CDR1 and CDR2 (germline): SEHNR, FQNEAQ (reference sequence). CDR3 size: 15 residues. The CDR3 sequence is CASSFLAGWTDTQYF. Written as DNA, the CDR3 is TGTGCCAGCAGCTTTTTGGCAGGCTGGACAGATACGCAGTATTTT.

V gene TRBV7-9 combines with J gene TRBJ2-2; D ambiguous. Trimming removed 5 bases from V and 5 bases from J, with 15 bases in between. The CDR3 sequence is 15 residues long. CDR1 SEHNR and CDR2 FQNEAQ come from the germline V gene (reference sequence). Here the CDR3 DNA reads TGTGCCAGCAGCCCCCCCCTTTGGCCGACCGGGGAGCTGTTTTTT. Translating it yields CASSPPLWPTGELFF.

The table lists this clonotype with many counts. The rearrangement uses TRBV12-3 or TRBV12-4 and TRBJ2-1, with D possibly being TRBD2 (6 bases). The CDR3 has 15 amino acids. The germline V and J ends were trimmed by 7 bases and 2 bases, with 15 bases remaining between them. The DNA of the CDR3 is TGTGCCAGCACCCGAGCGGGCGGGGCCTACAATGAGCAGTTCTTC. Protein product: CASTRAGGAYNEQFF.

The sample holds a few counts of this clonotype. The V call is TRBV14, the J call TRBJ1-2; D gene ambiguous. V was trimmed by 1 base and J by 4 bases, leaving 13 bases between them. The germline V gene encodes CDR1 SGHDN and CDR2 FVKESK. CDR3 size: 15 residues. In DNA, the CDR3 is TGTGCCAGCAGCCAAGCATCGCAACCGACCTATGGCTACACCTTC. Protein sequence: CASSQASQPTYGYTF.

This clonotype turned up a few times. The J gene is TRBJ1-6, the V gene TRBV9; no definite D call. This CDR3 region has 15 residues. V was clipped by 3 bases and J by 7 bases, with 14 bases between them. CDR1 and CDR2 from the germline V gene are SGDLS and YYNGEE. In DNA, the CDR3 is TGTGCCAGCAGCGCGATAGGCCTTGGGAATTCACCCCTCCACTTT. Its protein is CASSAIGLGNSPLHF.

This clonotype was seen ten or more times. The chain has TRBV11-2 and TRBJ2-3, with D possibly TRBD2 on 6 matching bases. Germline V CDR1 and CDR2: SGHAT, FQNNGV. V was shortened by 1 base and J by 4 bases, with 6 bases between the two germline ends. This CDR3 is 13 amino acids long. The CDR3 nucleotides read TGTGCCAGCAGCTTAGGACTAGCAGATACGCAGTATTTT. Translation gives CASSLGLADTQYF.

The chain joins TRBV6-6 to TRBJ2-5; D is perhaps TRBD1 or TRBD2 (5 bases each). The V gene lost 0 bases and the J gene lost 5 bases, with 10 bases spanning the gap. The germline V gene has CDR1 MNHNY and CDR2 SVGAGI (reference sequence). This CDR3 is 14 amino acids long. CDR3 nucleotide sequence: TGTGCCAGCAGTTACTCTAAGGGACGGGAGACCCAGTACTTC. Encoded protein: CASSYSKGRETQYF.

This clonotype was seen at least ten times. This chain joins TRBV19 and TRBJ2-1, with a tentative D call TRBD2 (5 bases). Trimming shortened V by 10 bases and J by 5 bases, and 12 bases separated the two germline ends. This CDR3 is 12 amino acids long. From germline, CDR1 is LNHDA and CDR2 SQIVND (reference sequence). The CDR3 is CATGEPNNEQFF. CDR3 bases: TGTGCCACCGGGGAGCCCAACAATGAGCAGTTCTTC.

The chain employs TRBV12-3 or TRBV12-4 and TRBJ2-7; TRBD1 or TRBD2 may be the D gene (5 bases each). This CDR3 contains 13 residues. Trimming pared 3 bases from V and 9 bases from J, leaving 15 bases between. The CDR3 coding sequence is TGTGCCAGCAGTTTGTGGGACCGCCCAGGGCAGTACTTC. Its translation: CASSLWDRPGQYF.

This clonotype showed up many times. The chain joins TRBV18 to TRBJ2-3; tentatively, D is TRBD2 (5 bases). Trimming cost V 3 bases and J 6 bases, with 19 bases left between them. CDR3 size: 16 residues. The germline V gene has CDR1 KGHSH and CDR2 LQKENI. The CDR3 region is CASSPFPGPIADTQYF. The CDR3 nucleotides read TGTGCCAGCTCACCTTTTCCGGGTCCGATAGCGGATACGCAGTATTTT.

This clonotype was observed many times. V gene TRBV27 combines with J gene TRBJ2-7; 8 nucleotides agree with TRBD2. Germline loops: CDR1 MNHEY, CDR2 SMNVEV (reference sequence). The CDR3 totals 14 residues. V lost 5 bases and J lost 7; bases outside the gene matches: 10. The CDR3: CASSARAGGLEQYF. CDR3 in DNA: TGTGCCAGCAGTGCCAGGGCGGGAGGTCTTGAGCAGTACTTC.

V and J are TRBV2 and TRBJ2-3, with D tentatively TRBD2 (5 bases). The CDR3 totals 13 residues. CDR1 SNHLY and CDR2 FYNNEI come from the germline V gene. Deletions cut 10 bases from V and 2 bases from J, with 13 bases between. The CDR3 loop reads CATLRGNTDTQYF. In nucleotides, the CDR3 is TGTGCCACCCTACGGGGAAACACAGATACGCAGTATTTT. The variable domain in full, with the rest retrieved from reference TRBV2 and TRBJ2-3, is EPEVTQTPSHQVTQMGQEVILRCVPISNHLYFYWYRQILGQKVEFLVSFYNNEISEKSEIFDDQFSVERPDGSNFTLKIRSTKLEDSAMYFCATLRGNTDTQYFGPGTRLTVL.

In its sample, this clonotype was seen many times. The chain employs TRBV5-1 and TRBJ2-7; D unclear. The V and J ends lost 2 bases and 2 bases respectively, with 8 bases between them. Germline loops: CDR1 SGHRS, CDR2 YFSETQ. The CDR3 is 13 amino acids. Here the CDR3 reads CASSLATTYEQYF. For the CDR3, the DNA is TGCGCCAGCAGCTTAGCCACGACCTACGAGCAGTACTTC.

This clonotype was seen only a few times. The chain couples TRBV20-1 to TRBJ2-1, with D uncertain. Looked up from germline, CDR1 is DFQATT and CDR2 is SNEGSKA (reference sequence). The CDR3 length is 14 residues. Trimming left V 7 bases short and J 0 bases short, with 13 bases between. The CDR3 region has the DNA TGCAGTGTCGGACGGCAAAGCTCCTACAATGAGCAGTTCTTC. Translated: CSVGRQSSYNEQFF.